This record covers a single TCR beta chain. This clone's antigen is unknown. Qualities for individual bases were not recorded, and no much larger clone is one base off. Using the deep immunoSEQ assay, TCR CDR3 regions were amplified from genomic DNA by multiplex PCR. Extracted genomic DNA from each cell subset was distributed evenly across all wells of several immunoSEQ 96-well plates, and each plate was treated as a replicate. For sorted subsets, 200 to 250 ng of genomic DNA, equivalent to 25,000 to 35,000 T cell genomes, went into each replicate PCR. Purified libraries were quantified with a Qubit 3.0 fluorometer, sized on a Bioanalyzer 2100, and re-quantified with the KAPA Library Quantification kit. Each immunoSEQ 96-well plate was sequenced on its own single-read 150-cycle Illumina NextSeq 550 flow cell. The original methods were these. Because only junctional sequences without quality scores were contained in the immunoSEQ output, filtering matching that applied to full-length reads could not be performed. Sequences were annotated with PyIR, a Python wrapper for IgBLAST v1.9, using IMGT germline references to assign V/J genes and CDR3. Reads with weak V/J assignments (E-value above 1e-6), missing CDR3, stop codons, out-of-frame junctions, or ambiguous translated residues were removed. V3J clonotypes were defined as sequences sharing an identical inferred V gene, J gene, and CDR3 amino acid sequence. Percentage overlap between repertoires was computed as shared unique clonotypes divided by the size of the smaller repertoire. RTK rarefaction, the Chao1 estimator, and Recon v2.1 estimates of unobserved clonotypes were used to assess repertoire richness. For all TCRbeta clonotypes obtained by the gDNA method from four donors, generation probabilities were computed with OLGA. The immuneACCESS repertoire file appears here via TCRdb, limited to in-frame rearrangements. These files lack a portion of the clones; in checked studies, under half of the deficit traces to unresolved V genes, and the cause of the others is not known. V and J calls and clone size are those listed in that table; D and trimming were worked out from the DNA. The sample records some 1.4 million clones, roughly 96% of which are singletons. Roughly 1.2% of the sample is held by the ten biggest clonotypes.

Healthy HIV-negative adults with no recently reported acute infections or vaccinations were included as donors. Every donor was a Caucasian adult residing in Nashville, Tennessee, USA. CD4+ T cells were enriched by magnetic negative selection, after which naive cells were positively selected on CD45RA and the negative fraction was taken as the memory subset. After blood collection by leukapheresis, PBMCs were isolated using Ficoll-Histopaque density gradient centrifugation and then cryopreserved in the vapor phase of liquid nitrogen. Purity and quantity of every magnetically sorted T cell population were checked by analytical flow cytometry. Genomic DNA was isolated from every sorted fraction and measured by UV absorbance on a Nanodrop 2000c. The data derive from a study of shared clonotypes between healthy human individuals (dated by TCRdb to 2019 to 2021). About the study as a whole: The cohort comprised a couple of women and a few men aged 18 to 49 years. Per donor, leukapheresis produced somewhere between about 0.94 and 10 billion PBMCs. Per donor, three plates each were used for CD4 naive and CD4 memory, two for CD8 naive, and one for CD8 memory. Libraries were prepared and TCR repertoires were sequenced by different laboratories using diverse techniques, in order to increase sequencing depth and limit assay-specific biases. To estimate repertoire size and how much clonotype sharing occurs between individuals, the study deeply sequenced the blood TCR repertoires of 4 to 6 healthy adults.

General conclusions and limits of the study: Even with the large sequencing depth, rarefaction of the sorted-subset datasets indicated that sequencing was incomplete. Clonotypes shared by all four sorted-subset donors showed higher generation probabilities than non-shared clonotypes. The small number of donors limited the genetic and exposure-history diversity represented. Across several donors, around 5.4% of naive CD4, roughly 3.4% of naive CD8, about 2.3% of memory CD4, and roughly 0.41% of memory CD8 clonotypes were shared. Sampling was restricted to blood, and TCR repertoires in tissues likely differ from the TCR repertoires found in blood. Pairwise subsampling indicated that sequencing depth was expected to affect the degree of clonotype sharing among donors. Naive subsets generally had larger estimated clonotype richness than memory subsets.

The sample taken for sequencing was naive CD4+ T cells sorted from blood. Interpreted using the paper, the cell subset or site label stands for: CD45RA+ positively selected. The source is a man aged 25 to 45 in good health.

CDR3 protein: CASSPQMGGADTQYF. The DNA sequence is given as TGTGCCAGCAGTCCCCAGATGGGGGGGGCAGATACGCAGTATTTT. The receptor chain draws on TRBV28 and TRBJ2-3; TRBD2 matches 7 bases in the middle. Looking up the germline V gene yields CDR1 MDHEN and CDR2 SYDVKM. Germline trimming: 5 bases from V, 4 bases from J; junction bases outside gene matches: 9. From its cysteine to its phenylalanine, the CDR3 spans 15 amino acids. Solely the CDR3 DNA is kept, with 45 bases framed from the first base.